This record covers a single TCR beta chain. As processed by the authors: Counts of nucleated cells, estimated from reference gene primer amplification, were obtained. Generated by immunoSEQ multiplex PCR, the TCRdb table keeps only in-frame clones and is missing some. V, J and clone size reflect that table, while D and trimming were determined from the DNA. This repertoire shows approximately 200,000 clones, approximately 78% found once; its top ten account for about 10%. This sample is drawn from a study of blood T cell repertoires in COVID-19. Study overall: The United States, Italy and Spain provided the acute and convalescent COVID-19 samples. The analysed material was cDNA or gDNA that came from T cells, B-cell-depleted T cells, or PBMCs.

Sequencing was carried out using peripheral blood. This clonotype was sampled from a woman of 80 years or more with acute or convalescent COVID-19.

CDR3: CASSPLEGAIYEQYF. The CDR3 DNA reads as TGTGCCAGCAGTCCCCTTGAGGGGGCGATCTACGAGCAGTACTTC. The V gene is TRBV3-1 (or the pseudogene TRBV3-2), the J gene TRBJ2-7, with 7 positions matching TRBD1. In germline, CDR1 is LGHDT, CDR2 YNNKEL (reference sequence). The V segment lost 6 bases and the J segment 3 bases; nucleotides outside the gene matches: 11. The CDR3 length is 15 residues.